This TCR beta chain was recorded in a study of T-cell reconstitution after alpha-beta-depleted transplantation in children. Unique molecular identifiers were used to barcode this TCRbeta library. TCRdb passed the PCR reads through MiXCR, listing each CDR3 protein once. This table has just over 350,000 distinct CDR3 sequences, 13% appearing once. This clonotype was observed many times. Here the sequenced sample was PBMCs, taken from the stem cell graft. The receptor's source is a human donor who donated a stem cell graft to a child with Fanconi anemia.

The CDR3 region has the DNA TGCGCCAGCAGCTGGGACAGCCGCACAGATACGCAGTATTTT. Translated: CASSWDSRTDTQYF. The chain uses TRBV5-1 and TRBJ2-3; 7 bases map to TRBD1. The CDR3 sequence is 14 residues long. V trimming: 3 bases; J trimming: 1 base; junction bases outside the gene matches: 2. The germline V gene has CDR1 SGHRS and CDR2 YFSETQ.